The source of this T cell receptor (beta chain) is a study of T-cell memory formation after mild COVID-19. Whole-study context: Each donor largely had its own TCR clusters.

Sample barcodes and UMIs were carried by the TCR alpha and TCR beta cDNA libraries that 5'RACE generated with constant-segment primers. One entry per CDR3 protein results from TCRdb running MiXCR on the 5' RACE reads. The sample has hundreds of thousands of distinct CDR3 sequences, roughly 19% seen once. V was cut by 0 bases and J by 8 bases, with 11 bases left in between. The CDR3 covers 14 residues. Germline CDR1 and CDR2: MNHNY and SVGAGI (reference sequence). Sequencing used PBMCs or a T cell subset sorted from them (not recorded which). This TCR came from a man between 18 and 29 years old who had mild COVID-19 (a few samples of this study predate the infection). Cell type and time point are not known. V gene TRBV6-6 combines with J gene TRBJ2-1, with D possibly TRBD2 on 5 matching bases. CDR3 DNA sequence: TGTGCCAGCAGTTACTCGTCGGGGTATCATGAGCAGTTCTTC. This gives the protein CASSYSSGYHEQFF.